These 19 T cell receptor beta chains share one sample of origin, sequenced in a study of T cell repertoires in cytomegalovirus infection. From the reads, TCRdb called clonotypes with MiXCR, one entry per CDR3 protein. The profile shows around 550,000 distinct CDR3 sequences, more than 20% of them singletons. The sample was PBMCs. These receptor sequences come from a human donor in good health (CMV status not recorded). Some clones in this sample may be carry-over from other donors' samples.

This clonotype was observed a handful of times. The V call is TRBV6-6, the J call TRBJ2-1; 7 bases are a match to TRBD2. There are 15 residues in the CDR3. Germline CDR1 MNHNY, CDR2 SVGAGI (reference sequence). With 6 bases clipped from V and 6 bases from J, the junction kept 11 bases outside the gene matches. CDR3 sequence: CASRPPRGMGNEQFF. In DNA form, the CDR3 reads TGTGCCAGCAGGCCCCCGCGGGGGATGGGCAATGAGCAGTTCTTC.

The CDR3 protein is CAWSLGGGLGYTF. CDR3 in DNA: TGTGCCTGGAGTCTCGGAGGGGGGCTTGGCTACACCTTC. The V call is TRBV30, the J call TRBJ1-2; TRBD1 is a possible D gene (6 bases). CDR3 length: 13 amino acids. Trimming stripped 2 bases from V and 7 bases from J, with 14 bases between. Per germline, CDR1 GTSNPN and CDR2 SVGIG (reference sequence). Filled out from reference TRBV30 and TRBJ1-2, the complete variable domain reads SQTIHQWPATLVQPVGSPLSLECTVEGTSNPNLYWYRQAAGRGLQLLFYSVGIGQISSEVPQNLSASRPQDRQFILSSKKLLLSDSGFYLCAWSLGGGLGYTFGSGTRLTVV.

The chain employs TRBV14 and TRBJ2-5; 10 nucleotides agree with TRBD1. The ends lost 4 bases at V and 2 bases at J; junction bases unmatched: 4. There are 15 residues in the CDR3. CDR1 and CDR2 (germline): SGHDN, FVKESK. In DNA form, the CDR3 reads TGTGCCAGCAGCCGGGGACAGGGGACTCAAGAGACCCAGTACTTC. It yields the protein CASSRGQGTQETQYF.

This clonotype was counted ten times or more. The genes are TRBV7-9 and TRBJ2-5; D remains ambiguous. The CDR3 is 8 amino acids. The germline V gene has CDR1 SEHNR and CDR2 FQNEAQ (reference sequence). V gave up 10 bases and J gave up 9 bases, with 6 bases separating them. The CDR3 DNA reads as TGTGCCACCAGGTCCCAGTACTTC. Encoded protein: CATRSQYF.

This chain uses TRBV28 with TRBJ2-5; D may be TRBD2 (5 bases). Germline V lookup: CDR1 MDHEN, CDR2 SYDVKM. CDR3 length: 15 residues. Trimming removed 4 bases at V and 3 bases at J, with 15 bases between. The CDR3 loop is CASSSPAGGKETQYF. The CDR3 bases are TGTGCCAGCAGTTCCCCGGCGGGCGGAAAAGAGACCCAGTACTTC.

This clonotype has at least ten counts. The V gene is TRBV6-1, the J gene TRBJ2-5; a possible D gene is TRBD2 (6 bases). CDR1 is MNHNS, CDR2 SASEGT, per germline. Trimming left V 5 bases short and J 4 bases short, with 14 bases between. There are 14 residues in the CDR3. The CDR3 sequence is CASSQGGSGETQYF. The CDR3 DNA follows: TGTGCCAGCAGTCAAGGAGGGAGTGGAGAGACCCAGTACTTC.

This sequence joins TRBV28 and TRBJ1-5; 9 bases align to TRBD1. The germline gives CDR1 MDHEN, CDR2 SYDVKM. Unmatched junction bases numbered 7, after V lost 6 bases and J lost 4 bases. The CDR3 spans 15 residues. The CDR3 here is CASSRQTGGNQPQHF. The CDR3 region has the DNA TGTGCCAGCAGCCGACAGACAGGGGGAAATCAGCCCCAGCATTTT.

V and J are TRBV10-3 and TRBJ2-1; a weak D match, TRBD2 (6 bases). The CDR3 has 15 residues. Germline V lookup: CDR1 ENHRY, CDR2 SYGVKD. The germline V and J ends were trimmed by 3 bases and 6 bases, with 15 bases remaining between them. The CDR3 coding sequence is TGTGCCATCAGTGAATCGCCGGGAGTCTTCAATGAGCAGTTCTTC. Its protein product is CAISESPGVFNEQFF.

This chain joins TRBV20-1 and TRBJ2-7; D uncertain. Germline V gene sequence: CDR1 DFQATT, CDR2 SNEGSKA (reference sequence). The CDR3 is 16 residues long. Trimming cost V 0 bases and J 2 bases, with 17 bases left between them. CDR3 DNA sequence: TGCAGTGCTAGAGATGATTTGTACCATACCCCCTACGAGCAGTACTTC. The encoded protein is CSARDDLYHTPYEQYF.

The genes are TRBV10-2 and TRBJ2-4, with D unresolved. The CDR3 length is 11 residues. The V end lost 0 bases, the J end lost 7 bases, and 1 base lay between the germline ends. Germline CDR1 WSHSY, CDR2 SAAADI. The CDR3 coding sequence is TGCGCCAGCAGTGAGTCGAACATTCAGTACTTC. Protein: CASSESNIQYF.

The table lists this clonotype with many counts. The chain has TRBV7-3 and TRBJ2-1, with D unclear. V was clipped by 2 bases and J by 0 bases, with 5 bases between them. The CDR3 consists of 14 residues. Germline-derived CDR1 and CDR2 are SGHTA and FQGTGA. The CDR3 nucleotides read TGTGCCAGCAGCTTACAACCCTCCTACAATGAGCAGTTCTTC. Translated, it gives CASSLQPSYNEQFF.

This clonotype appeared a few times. CDR3 in DNA: TGTGCCAGCAGTCTTTTAGCGGGTTCGAACACCGGGGAGCTGTTTTTT. Translation gives CASSLLAGSNTGELFF. The chain is built from TRBV7-3 and TRBJ2-2, with 7 nucleotides matching TRBD2. The length of the CDR3 is 16 residues. Germline-derived CDR1 and CDR2 are SGHTA and FQGTGA. Germline trimming cut 6 bases from V and 0 bases from J; bases unmatched to any gene: 7.

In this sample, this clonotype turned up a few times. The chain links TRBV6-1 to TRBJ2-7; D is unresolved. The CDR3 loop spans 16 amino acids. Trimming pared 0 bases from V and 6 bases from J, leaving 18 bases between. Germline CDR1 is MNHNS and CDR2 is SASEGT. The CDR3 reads CASSEALGLLQFEQYV. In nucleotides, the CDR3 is TGTGCCAGCAGTGAAGCGCTCGGGCTCCTGCAGTTCGAGCAGTACGTC.

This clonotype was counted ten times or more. The CDR3 DNA follows: TGTGCCAGCAGCCCGTCTTTAGCGGCGGAATATACAGATACGCAGTATTTT. Translating gives CASSPSLAAEYTDTQYF. This chain connects TRBV7-9 to TRBJ2-3; D is perhaps TRBD2 (6 bases). The CDR3 has 17 residues. The germline V gene has CDR1 SEHNR and CDR2 FQNEAQ (reference sequence). Trimming stripped 5 bases from V and 3 bases from J, with 21 bases between. The variable domain in full, completed from reference TRBV7-9 and TRBJ2-3, reads DTGVSQNPRHKITKRGQNVTFRCDPISEHNRLYWYRQTLGQGPEFLTYFQNEAQLEKSRLLSDRFSAERPKGSFSTLEIQRTEQGDSAMYLCASSPSLAAEYTDTQYFGPGTRLTVL.

CDR3 protein: CASCTGGALGANVLTF. For the CDR3, the DNA is TGTGCCAGTTGCACAGGGGGCGCGTTAGGGGCCAACGTCCTGACTTTC. The J gene is TRBJ2-6, the V gene TRBV6-2 or TRBV6-3; 9 bases map to TRBD1. Germline assignment: CDR1 MNHEY and CDR2 SVGEGT. This CDR3 has 16 amino acids. V lost 9 bases and J lost 4; bases outside the gene matches: 10.

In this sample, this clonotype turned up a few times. The chain's CDR3 is CASSLPYGQYV. CDR3 in DNA: TGTGCCAGCAGCTTACCCTACGGGCAGTACGTC. The J gene is TRBJ2-7, the V gene TRBV7-8; unclear D gene. CDR1 is SGHVS and CDR2 is FQNEAQ in the germline V gene. The CDR3 extends over 11 amino acids.

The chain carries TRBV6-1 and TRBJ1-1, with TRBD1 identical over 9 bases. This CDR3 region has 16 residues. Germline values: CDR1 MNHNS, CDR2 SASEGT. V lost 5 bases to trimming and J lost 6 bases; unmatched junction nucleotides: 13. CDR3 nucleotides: TGTGCCAGCAGTCGGGAACAGGGGGCTAGGCACGCTGAAGCTTTCTTT. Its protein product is CASSREQGARHAEAFF.

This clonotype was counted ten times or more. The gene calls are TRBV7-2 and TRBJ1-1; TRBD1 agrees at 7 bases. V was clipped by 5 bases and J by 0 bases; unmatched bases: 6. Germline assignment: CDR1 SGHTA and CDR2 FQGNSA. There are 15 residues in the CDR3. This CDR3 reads CASSVDRHMNTEAFF. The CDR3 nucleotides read TGTGCCAGCAGCGTGGACAGGCACATGAACACTGAAGCTTTCTTT.

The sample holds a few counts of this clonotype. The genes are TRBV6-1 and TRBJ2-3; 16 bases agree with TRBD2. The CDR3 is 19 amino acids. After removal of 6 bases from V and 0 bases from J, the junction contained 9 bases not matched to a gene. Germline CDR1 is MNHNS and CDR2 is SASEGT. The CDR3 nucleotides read TGTGCCAGCAGCTTCGGGACTAGCGGGAGGGATTTAAGCACAGATACGCAGTATTTT. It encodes CASSFGTSGRDLSTDTQYF.